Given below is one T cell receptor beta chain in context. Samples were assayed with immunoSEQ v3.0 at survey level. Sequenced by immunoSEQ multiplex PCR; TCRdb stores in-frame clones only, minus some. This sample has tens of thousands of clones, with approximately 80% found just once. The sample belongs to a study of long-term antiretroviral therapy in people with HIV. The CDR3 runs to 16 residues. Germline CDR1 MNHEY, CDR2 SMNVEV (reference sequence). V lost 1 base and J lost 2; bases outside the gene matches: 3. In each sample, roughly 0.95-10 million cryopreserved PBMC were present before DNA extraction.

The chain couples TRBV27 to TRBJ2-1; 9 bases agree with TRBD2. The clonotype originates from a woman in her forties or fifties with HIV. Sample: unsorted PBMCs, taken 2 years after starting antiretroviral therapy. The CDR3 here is CASSLFGGGAYNEQFF. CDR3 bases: TGTGCCAGCAGTTTATTCGGCGGGGGGGCCTACAATGAGCAGTTCTTC.